This entry lists 17 T cell receptor beta chains sequenced from one sample in a study of T cell changes during pregnancy in multiple sclerosis. Libraries were prepared by immunoSEQ multiplex PCR; TCRdb keeps only in-frame clonotypes and omits some of them. Of approximately 85,000 clones listed, about nine tenths are singletons. Sequenced material: peripheral blood, taken in the first trimester of pregnancy. Receptors originate from a female donor with multiple sclerosis, enrolled in a pregnancy study.

This CDR3 reads CASSPSLKGENEQFF. The CDR3 bases are TGTGCCAGCTCACCTAGTCTTAAGGGAGAAAATGAGCAGTTCTTC. The chain links TRBV18 to TRBJ2-1; the D gene is possibly TRBD2 (5 bases). Trimming took off 3 bases at V and 7 bases at J, with 16 bases between the two ends. The CDR3 is 15 amino acids. Germline V lookup: CDR1 KGHSH, CDR2 LQKENI.

CDR3 region: CASRDRVGEQYF. The CDR3 region has the DNA TGTGCCAGCAGGGACAGGGTGGGAGAGCAGTACTTC. This chain uses TRBV6-1 with TRBJ2-7, with TRBD1 matching 8 bases. The CDR3 extends over 12 amino acids. Germline trimming cut 6 bases from V and 7 bases from J; bases unmatched to any gene: 5. Germline assignment: CDR1 MNHNS and CDR2 SASEGT.

This sequence joins TRBV19 and TRBJ2-2, with TRBD1 identical over 7 bases. From germline, CDR1 is LNHDA and CDR2 SQIVND (reference sequence). Trimming took 5 bases from V and 4 from J; bases not matched to a gene: 7. This CDR3 comprises 15 residues. The CDR3 reads CASSRTGISTGELFF. In DNA form, the CDR3 reads TGTGCCAGTAGTCGGACAGGTATATCCACCGGGGAGCTGTTTTTT. The whole variable domain, remainder taken from reference TRBV19 and TRBJ2-2, is DGGITQSPKYLFRKEGQNVTLSCEQNLNHDAMYWYRQDPGQGLRLIYYSQIVNDFQKGDIAEGYSVSREKKESFPLTVTSAQKNPTAFYLCASSRTGISTGELFFGEGSRLTVL.

This sequence joins TRBV5-6 and TRBJ2-5; D unresolved. The CDR3 contains 14 residues. V dropped 1 base and J dropped 1 base, with 8 bases sitting between them. Germline values: CDR1 SGHDT, CDR2 YYEEEE. CDR3 in amino acids: CASSLPFGQETQYF. The CDR3 nucleotides read TGTGCCAGCAGCTTGCCATTCGGCCAAGAGACCCAGTACTTC. Full variable domain (missing parts from reference TRBV5-6 and TRBJ2-5): DAGVTQSPTHLIKTRGQQVTLRCSPKSGHDTVSWYQQALGQGPQFIFQYYEEEERQRGNFPDRFSGHQFPNYSSELNVNALLLGDSALYLCASSLPFGQETQYFGPGTRLLVL.

The CDR3 coding sequence is TGTGCCAGCAGTTCTCCGGGACAACCGACCACAGATACGCAGTATTTT. Its protein is CASSSPGQPTTDTQYF. V is TRBV27 and J is TRBJ2-3; a weak D match, TRBD1 (6 bases). The ends were cut back, 4 bases at V and 2 bases at J, with 16 bases in the middle. The CDR3 is 16 residues long. CDR1 and CDR2 from the germline V gene are MNHEY and SMNVEV (reference sequence).

This clone occurred once. The rearrangement uses TRBV27 and TRBJ2-1; 12 positions match TRBD2. V dropped 6 bases and J dropped 4; count of bases not matched to a gene: 4. Per germline, CDR1 MNHEY and CDR2 SMNVEV (reference sequence). The CDR3 sequence is 15 residues long. CDR3 sequence: CASRTTSGGYNEQFF. CDR3 bases: TGTGCCAGCAGGACCACTAGCGGGGGGTACAATGAGCAGTTCTTC.

The chain combines TRBV11-3 with TRBJ2-2; a possible D gene is TRBD1 (6 bases). The V and J ends lost 7 bases and 4 bases respectively, with 19 bases between them. CDR3 length: 16 amino acids. The germline V gene encodes CDR1 SGHNT and CDR2 YENEEA. The CDR3 spells CASTNPSGTLTGELFF. DNA for the CDR3: TGTGCCAGCACTAATCCCTCCGGGACACTCACCGGGGAGCTGTTTTTT.

CDR3 DNA: TGTGCCAGCAGCTCGCTGACGGGACTAGCGGGGGCACTAGCCAAAAACATTCAGTACTTC. Its protein product is CASSSLTGLAGALAKNIQYF. The chain uses TRBV11-3 and TRBJ2-4, with 14 positions matching TRBD2. The CDR3 loop spans 20 amino acids. CDR1 SGHNT and CDR2 YENEEA come from the germline V gene. Trimming at V came to 4 bases and at J to 0 bases, leaving 11 bases not matched to a gene. Full variable domain (remainder filled in from reference TRBV11-3 and TRBJ2-4): EAGVVQSPRYKIIEKKQPVAFWCNPISGHNTLYWYLQNLGQGPELLIRYENEEAVDDSQLPKDRFSAERLKGVDSTLKIQPAELGDSAVYLCASSSLTGLAGALAKNIQYFGAGTRLSVL.

The genes are TRBV12-5 and TRBJ2-5; weak D call: TRBD2 (7 bases). Deletions cut 0 bases from V and 5 bases from J, with 13 bases between. CDR1 LGHNT and CDR2 FRNRAP come from the germline V gene. The CDR3 sequence is 15 residues long. Written as DNA, the CDR3 is TGTGCTAGTGGTTTGGTACTCGGGGGGCCGGAGACCCAGTACTTC. This gives the protein CASGLVLGGPETQYF.

V usage is TRBV30 and J usage is TRBJ2-7; D may be TRBD2 (6 bases). V lost 0 bases and J lost 2, with 8 bases in between. Germline CDR1 and CDR2: GTSNPN and SVGIG (reference sequence). This CDR3 comprises 13 residues. The CDR3, as DNA: TGTGCCTGGAGTGTGGCGGGACCCTACGAGCAGTACTTC. This sequence encodes CAWSVAGPYEQYF. The variable domain in full, with the rest retrieved from reference TRBV30 and TRBJ2-7, is SQTIHQWPATLVQPVGSPLSLECTVEGTSNPNLYWYRQAAGRGLQLLFYSVGIGQISSEVPQNLSASRPQDRQFILSSKKLLLSDSGFYLCAWSVAGPYEQYFGPGTRLTVT.

The CDR3 loop reads CASSEGDSSGELFF. The CDR3 DNA sequence: TGTGCCAGCAGTGAAGGCGACTCCTCCGGGGAGCTGTTTTTT. The V gene is TRBV2, the J gene TRBJ2-2; no firm D call. Germline V lookup: CDR1 SNHLY, CDR2 FYNNEI. The CDR3 consists of 14 residues. V was shortened by 1 base and J by 6 bases, with 9 bases between the two germline ends.

This chain uses TRBV6-5 with TRBJ2-5, with 7 bases identical to TRBD2. The V segment lost 4 bases and the J segment 2 bases; nucleotides outside the gene matches: 10. The CDR3 is 16 amino acids. The V gene's germline CDR1 is MNHEY and CDR2 SVGAGI. CDR3 bases: TGTGCCAGCAGTTCGCCTCTTACTAGCGTACAAGAGACCCAGTACTTC. It translates to CASSSPLTSVQETQYF.

V gene TRBV18 combines with J gene TRBJ2-7; TRBD1 is a possible D gene (6 bases). V was cut by 4 bases and J by 5 bases, with 15 bases left in between. The germline CDR1 and CDR2 sequences are KGHSH and LQKENI. The CDR3 spans 14 residues. The CDR3 DNA sequence: TGTGCCAGCTCACGGTTAGGGGGTTTCGACGAGCAGTACTTC. Its protein is CASSRLGGFDEQYF.

The CDR3 bases are TGTGCCAGCAGCTTAGGGGGAGGTTCCCCTGGGTACCAAGAGACCCAGTACTTC. Protein: CASSLGGGSPGYQETQYF. The chain uses TRBV7-9 and TRBJ2-5; D possibly corresponds to TRBD2 (6 bases). The CDR3 runs 18 residues. The germline gives CDR1 SEHNR, CDR2 FQNEAQ (reference sequence). V shed 1 base and J shed 0 bases, with 18 bases lying between them.

CDR3 bases: TGTGCCAGCAGCCAGACTAGCGGGGGGCGAGATACGCAGTATTTT. It specifies CASSQTSGGRDTQYF. The chain employs TRBV7-3 and TRBJ2-3, with TRBD2 matching over 13 bases. V lost 5 bases to trimming and J lost 5 bases; unmatched junction nucleotides: 4. CDR3 length: 15 amino acids. Germline V gives CDR1 SGHTA, CDR2 FQGTGA.

The V call is TRBV30, the J call TRBJ1-1, with D unresolved. CDR1 GTSNPN and CDR2 SVGIG come from the germline V gene (reference sequence). V was shortened by 3 bases and J by 1 base, with 18 bases between the two germline ends. The CDR3 spans 16 residues. The CDR3 coding sequence is TGTGCCTGGAGGTCCCCTCTAACACGGGAGAACACTGAAGCTTTCTTT. As protein: CAWRSPLTRENTEAFF.

V usage is TRBV7-9 and J usage is TRBJ1-1; TRBD1 aligns across 7 bases. Trimming at V came to 2 bases and at J to 1 base, leaving 4 bases not matched to a gene. CDR3 size: 15 residues. Looked up from germline, CDR1 is SEHNR and CDR2 is FQNEAQ (reference sequence). The CDR3 nucleotides read TGTGCCAGCAGCTTAAAGACAGGGCCGAACACTGAAGCTTTCTTT. This translates into CASSLKTGPNTEAFF.